These T cell receptor beta chains were read from a single sample in a study of blood T cell repertoires in COVID-19. Here immunoSEQ multiplex PCR was the method, and the copy in TCRdb shows in-frame clones only, minus some. The sample shows about 140,000 clones, over 80% of them seen only once. Sequenced: peripheral blood. The receptors here all came from an elderly woman with acute or convalescent COVID-19. Each CDR3 is given with its conserved first and last residue. D genes are given only for firm matches. Clone sizes are given selectively: once, few, many, or a class where the clone is expanded.

d_gene,v_gene,abundance,j_gene,CDR3nt,CDR3aa
NA,TRBV19,NA,TRBJ1-5,TGTGCCAGTAGTATCAGGCTGGATCAGCCCCAGCATTTT,CASSIRLDQPQHF
NA,TRBV19,few,TRBJ2-1,TGTGCCAGTAGCGATCGACGACAGGTGGCCTACAATGAGCAGTTCTTC,CASSDRRQVAYNEQFF
NA,TRBV11-2,NA,TRBJ2-7,TGTGCCAGCAGCTTAGATCGTCCGGTCGGGTACGAGCAGTACTTC,CASSLDRPVGYEQYF
NA,TRBV6-5,NA,TRBJ1-1,TGTGCCAGCAGTTACGGGGCAGGAGCCATGAACACTGAAGCTTTCTTT,CASSYGAGAMNTEAFF
NA,TRBV18,NA,TRBJ1-1,TGTGCCAGCTCTCAAATGGCGGGGGAGAACACTGAAGCTTTCTTT,CASSQMAGENTEAFF
TRBD2,TRBV27,NA,TRBJ2-5,TGTGCCAGCAGTTCCCTAGCGGGAAAAGAGACCCAGTACTTC,CASSSLAGKETQYF
NA,TRBV7-9,NA,TRBJ2-5,TGTGCCAGCGGATCTGAGGGAGAGACCCAGTACTTC,CASGSEGETQYF
TRBD1,TRBV5-4,once,TRBJ1-1,TGTGCCAGCAGCCGACAGGGTAGCACTGAAGCTTTCTTT,CASSRQGSTEAFF
NA,TRBV7-9,NA,TRBJ2-1,TGTGCCAGCAGCTTTTTAGCGCCGTACAATGAGCAGTTCTTC,CASSFLAPYNEQFF
NA,TRBV5-1,NA,TRBJ2-5,TGCGCCAGCAGCTTGGAACAGGGCCAAGAGACCCAGTACTTC,CASSLEQGQETQYF
NA,TRBV5-1,NA,TRBJ1-6,TGCGCCAGCAGCTTGGAGGCGGGTGGAGGGGCACCCCTCCACTTT,CASSLEAGGGAPLHF
TRBD1,TRBV5-1,once,TRBJ2-7,TGCGCCAGCAGCTACACAGGGGCCGAAAGTTACGAGCAGTACTTC,CASSYTGAESYEQYF
NA,TRBV7-3,NA,TRBJ2-1,TGTGCCAGCAGCCCATCACCCAGAACCTACAATGAGCAGTTCTTC,CASSPSPRTYNEQFF
NA,TRBV5-5,NA,TRBJ2-3,TGTGCCAGCAGCTCCGGCGGGGTAACAGATACGCAGTATTTT,CASSSGGVTDTQYF
TRBD2,TRBV7-2,NA,TRBJ2-1,TGTGCCAGCAGCCCTCCGACTGGCGGGGGATACAATGAGCAGTTCTTC,CASSPPTGGGYNEQFF
TRBD2,TRBV9,NA,TRBJ2-1,TGTGCCAGCAGCGTTTTAGGTAGCGGGGAATACCTTTACAATGAGCAGTTCTTC,CASSVLGSGEYLYNEQFF
TRBD1,TRBV18,NA,TRBJ1-4,TGTGCCAGCTCTCCTCCGGGACAGTTTAATGAAAAACTGTTTTTT,CASSPPGQFNEKLFF
TRBD1,TRBV7-2,NA,TRBJ1-2,TGTGCCAGCAGCTTAACTAGGGCAGGGACAGCGGGCTACACCTTC,CASSLTRAGTAGYTF
TRBD1,TRBV19,NA,TRBJ2-2,TGTGCCAGTAGTCGACAGGGAATATGGGACGGGGAGCTGTTTTTT,CASSRQGIWDGELFF
NA,TRBV10-3,NA,TRBJ2-7,TGTGCCACCGGGGGAGCGTCCTACGAGCAGTACTTC,CATGGASYEQYF
TRBD1,TRBV11-2,NA,TRBJ1-2,TGTGCCAGCAGCTGGGACAGCTATGGCTACACCTTC,CASSWDSYGYTF
NA,TRBV18,NA,TRBJ1-6,TGTGCCAGCTCTCTGAGCGAGGGGGTTATATCACCCCTCCACTTT,CASSLSEGVISPLHF
NA,TRBV7-9,once,TRBJ1-1,TGTGCCAGCAGCTCCTCAACCGGGACAAAGAACACTGAAGCTTTCTTT,CASSSSTGTKNTEAFF
NA,TRBV7-2,few,TRBJ2-7,TGTGCCAGCAGCTTAGCCAAGGGGTCCTTATACGAGCAGTACTTC,CASSLAKGSLYEQYF
TRBD1,TRBV30,NA,TRBJ1-5,TGTGCCTGGAGTGTAACGGACAGGGGTCCCCCTTATAGCAATCAGCCCCAGCATTTT,CAWSVTDRGPPYSNQPQHF
TRBD1,TRBV4-1,NA,TRBJ1-4,TGCGCCAGCAGCCGACTCAACAGGGGGGATAATGAAAAACTGTTTTTT,CASSRLNRGDNEKLFF
TRBD1,TRBV18,once,TRBJ1-2,TGTGCCAGCTCACCCCTCCGGGACAGGGGATCCCACACCTTC,CASSPLRDRGSHTF
TRBD1,TRBV6-5,once,TRBJ1-1,TGTGCCAGCAGTCTGACAGGGGGGACCACTGAAGCTTTCTTT,CASSLTGGTTEAFF
NA,TRBV6-1,NA,TRBJ1-3,TGTGCCAGCAGTGAACGCCCCCAAAGAGGCGACCCTGGAAACACCATATATTTT,CASSERPQRGDPGNTIYF
TRBD1,TRBV5-1,NA,TRBJ2-2,TGCGCCAGCGGTCCGGGACAGGGGGCCACCGGGGAGCTGTTTTTT,CASGPGQGATGELFF
TRBD1,TRBV3-1/TRBV3-2,few,TRBJ1-1,TGTGCCAGCAGCCAAGCCACGAGGGGGCTGGGAGCTTTCTTT,CASSQATRGLGAFF
TRBD2,TRBV19,NA,TRBJ2-1,TGTGCCAGTAGTAGACTACCCAGCGGGGCCTCCTACAATGAGCAGTTCTTC,CASSRLPSGASYNEQFF
TRBD1,TRBV30,NA,TRBJ2-5,TGTGCCAGAAGGGACAGGGGAGTTGTGGAGACCCAGTACTTC,CARRDRGVVETQYF
NA,TRBV10-3,NA,TRBJ1-1,TGTGCCATCAGTGAGCTTTGGAACACTGAAGCTTTCTTT,CAISELWNTEAFF
NA,TRBV27,NA,TRBJ1-2,TGTGCCAGCAGTTTAACAGCCTTCTATGGCTACACCTTC,CASSLTAFYGYTF
TRBD1,TRBV27,once,TRBJ1-2,TGTGCCAGCAGTCCGACAGGGTCCGGCTACACCTTC,CASSPTGSGYTF
TRBD1,TRBV6-5,NA,TRBJ2-7,TGTGCCAGCAGTTCCAGACCGGGACAGGGTTACGAGCAGTACTTC,CASSSRPGQGYEQYF
NA,TRBV7-2,NA,TRBJ1-6,TGTGCCAGCAGCTTCCCTCTTTACTCCTATAATTCACCCCTCCACTTT,CASSFPLYSYNSPLHF
TRBD1,TRBV5-4,NA,TRBJ1-1,TGTGCCAGCAGCTCTGGGACAGGTTTTGGCACTGAAGCTTTCTTT,CASSSGTGFGTEAFF
TRBD1,TRBV19,NA,TRBJ1-3,TGTGCCAGTAGTACGAGGACAGGAGGAAACACCATATATTTT,CASSTRTGGNTIYF
TRBD1,TRBV5-1,NA,TRBJ2-1,TGCGCCAGCAGCTTACAGGGGTTCAATGAGCAGTTCTTC,CASSLQGFNEQFF
NA,TRBV13,once,TRBJ2-7,TGTGCCAGCAGCTTGATTAGGGGCCGGTTGGTCTACGAGCAGTACTTC,CASSLIRGRLVYEQYF
NA,TRBV2,NA,TRBJ2-7,TGTGCCAGCAGCAGGGACATCTACGAGCAGTACTTC,CASSRDIYEQYF
NA,TRBV6-5,NA,TRBJ1-4,TGTGCCAGCAAGGATACAGGCTCCCCTAATGAAAAACTGTTTTTT,CASKDTGSPNEKLFF
NA,TRBV20-1,once,TRBJ2-3,TGCAGTGCTAGTTTGACAGACACAGATACGCAGTATTTT,CSASLTDTDTQYF